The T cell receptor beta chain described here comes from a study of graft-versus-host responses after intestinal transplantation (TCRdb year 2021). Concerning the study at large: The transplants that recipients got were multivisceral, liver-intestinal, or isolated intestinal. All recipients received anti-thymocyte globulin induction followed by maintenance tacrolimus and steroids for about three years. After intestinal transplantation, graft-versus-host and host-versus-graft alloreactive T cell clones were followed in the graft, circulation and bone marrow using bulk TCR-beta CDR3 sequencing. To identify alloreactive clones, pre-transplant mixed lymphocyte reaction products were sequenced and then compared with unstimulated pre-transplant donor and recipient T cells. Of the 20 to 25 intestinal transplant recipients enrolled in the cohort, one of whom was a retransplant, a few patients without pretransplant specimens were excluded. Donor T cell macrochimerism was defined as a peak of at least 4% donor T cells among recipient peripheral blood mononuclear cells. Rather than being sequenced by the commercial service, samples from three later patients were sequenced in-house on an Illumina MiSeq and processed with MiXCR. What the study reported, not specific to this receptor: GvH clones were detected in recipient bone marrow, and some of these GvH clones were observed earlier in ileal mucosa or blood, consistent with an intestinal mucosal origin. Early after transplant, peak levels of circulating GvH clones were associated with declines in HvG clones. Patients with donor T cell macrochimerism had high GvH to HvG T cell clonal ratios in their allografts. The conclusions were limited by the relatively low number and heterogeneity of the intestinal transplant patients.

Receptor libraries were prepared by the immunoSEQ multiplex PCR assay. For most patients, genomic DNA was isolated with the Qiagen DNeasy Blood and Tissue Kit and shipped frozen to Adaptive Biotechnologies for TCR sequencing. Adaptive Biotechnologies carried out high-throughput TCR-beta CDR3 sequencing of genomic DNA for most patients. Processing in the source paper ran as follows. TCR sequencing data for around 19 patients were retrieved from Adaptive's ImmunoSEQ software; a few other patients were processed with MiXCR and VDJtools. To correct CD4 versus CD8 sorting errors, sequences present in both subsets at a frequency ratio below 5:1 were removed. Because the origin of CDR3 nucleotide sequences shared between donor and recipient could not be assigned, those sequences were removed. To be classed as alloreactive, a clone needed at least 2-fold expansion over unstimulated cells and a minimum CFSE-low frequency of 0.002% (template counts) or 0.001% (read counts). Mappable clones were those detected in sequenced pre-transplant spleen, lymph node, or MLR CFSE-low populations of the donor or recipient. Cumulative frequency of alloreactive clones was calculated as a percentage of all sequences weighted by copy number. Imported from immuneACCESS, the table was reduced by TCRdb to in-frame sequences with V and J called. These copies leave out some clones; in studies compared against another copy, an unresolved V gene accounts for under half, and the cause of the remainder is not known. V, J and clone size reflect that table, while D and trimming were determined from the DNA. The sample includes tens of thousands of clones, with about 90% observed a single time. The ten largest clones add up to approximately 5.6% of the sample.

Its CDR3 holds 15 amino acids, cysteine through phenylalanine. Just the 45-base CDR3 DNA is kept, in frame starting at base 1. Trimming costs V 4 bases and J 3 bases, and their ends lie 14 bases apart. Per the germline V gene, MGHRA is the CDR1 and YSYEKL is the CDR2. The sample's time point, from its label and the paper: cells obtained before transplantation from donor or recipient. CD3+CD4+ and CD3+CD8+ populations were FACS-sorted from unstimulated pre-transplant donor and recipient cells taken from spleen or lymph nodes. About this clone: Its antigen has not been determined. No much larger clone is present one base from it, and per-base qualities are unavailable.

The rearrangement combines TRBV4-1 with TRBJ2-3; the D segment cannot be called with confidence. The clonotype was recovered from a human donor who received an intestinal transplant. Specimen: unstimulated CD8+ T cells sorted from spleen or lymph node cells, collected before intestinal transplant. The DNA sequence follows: TGCGCCAGCAGCCGAAGCCGGACGGCAACAGATACGCAGTATTTT. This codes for CASSRSRTATDTQYF.